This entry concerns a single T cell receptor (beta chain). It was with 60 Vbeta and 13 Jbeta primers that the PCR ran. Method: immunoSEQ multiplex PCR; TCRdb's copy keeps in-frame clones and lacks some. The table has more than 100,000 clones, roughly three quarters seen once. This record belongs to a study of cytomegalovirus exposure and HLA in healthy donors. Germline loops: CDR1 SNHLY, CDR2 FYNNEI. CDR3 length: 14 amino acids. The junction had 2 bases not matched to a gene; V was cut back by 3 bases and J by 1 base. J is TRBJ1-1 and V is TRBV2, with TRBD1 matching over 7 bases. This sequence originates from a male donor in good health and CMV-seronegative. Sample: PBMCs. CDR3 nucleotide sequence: TGTGCCAGCAGTGATTCAGGGGGGAACACTGAAGCTTTCTTT. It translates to CASSDSGGNTEAFF.